Below are 28 T cell receptor beta chains sequenced from a single sample in a study of cytomegalovirus exposure and HLA in healthy donors. Clones were sequenced by immunoSEQ multiplex PCR, and TCRdb holds only the in-frame ones, with some missing. The sample has roughly 310,000 clones; nearly 90% are singletons. Input material: PBMCs. These receptors were obtained from a young man in good health and CMV-seronegative.

The gene calls are TRBV13 and TRBJ1-1; perhaps TRBD1 as D (6 bases). V was pared by 5 bases and J by 7 bases, with 14 bases between. There are 13 residues in the CDR3. The V gene's germline CDR1 is PRHDT and CDR2 FYEKMQ (reference sequence). CDR3 sequence (DNA): TGTGCCAGCAGCCCGAACGGACAGCGTGAAGCTTTCTTT. It encodes CASSPNGQREAFF.

The chain is built from TRBV19 and TRBJ1-5; D possibly corresponds to TRBD1 (6 bases). The CDR3 extends over 17 amino acids. V was trimmed by 5 bases and J by 0 bases, leaving 17 bases between them. The germline V gene has CDR1 LNHDA and CDR2 SQIVND (reference sequence). This chain's CDR3 is CASSAIQGLYSNQPQHF. Here the CDR3 DNA reads TGTGCCAGTAGTGCAATACAGGGCCTGTATAGCAATCAGCCCCAGCATTTT.

The V call is TRBV7-2, the J call TRBJ1-2; TRBD1 agrees at 8 bases. The CDR3 consists of 14 residues. CDR1 and CDR2 (germline): SGHTA, FQGNSA. V dropped 4 bases and J dropped 7; count of bases not matched to a gene: 8. CDR3 region: CASSSSRGRGGYTF. The CDR3, as DNA: TGTGCCAGCAGCTCTTCCAGGGGGCGAGGTGGCTACACCTTC. Looking up the rest from reference TRBV7-2 and TRBJ1-2 gives the full variable domain: GAGVSQSPSNKVTEKGKDVELRCDPISGHTALYWYRQSLGQGLEFLIYFQGNSAPDKSGLPSDRFSAERTGGSVSTLTIQRTQQEDSAVYLCASSSSRGRGGYTFGSGTRLTVV.

As for this clone: A read error may be the cause here, since a much bigger clone is one base away. The chain joins TRBV7-9 to TRBJ2-7; 8 nucleotides match TRBD1. V was pared by 3 bases and J by 5 bases, with 3 bases of the junction left unmatched. The V gene's germline CDR1 is SEHNR and CDR2 FQNEAQ (reference sequence). CDR3 length: 13 amino acids. CDR3 region: CASSFGQGNEQYF. CDR3 DNA sequence: TGTGCCAGCAGCTTCGGACAGGGCAACGAGCAGTACTTC.

This chain connects TRBV29-1 to TRBJ2-5; D uncertain. The CDR3 spans 13 residues. Trimming shortened V by 7 bases and J by 2 bases, and 14 bases separated the two germline ends. Germline CDR1 reads SQVTM; CDR2 reads ANQGSEA. The CDR3 sequence: CSGATVSQETQYF. The CDR3 bases are TGCAGCGGGGCCACAGTTTCGCAAGAGACCCAGTACTTC. The variable domain in full, with the rest retrieved from reference TRBV29-1 and TRBJ2-5, is SAVISQKPSRDICQRGTSLTIQCQVDSQVTMMFWYRQQPGQSLTLIATANQGSEATYESGFVIDKFPISRPNLTFSTLTVSNMSPEDSSIYLCSGATVSQETQYFGPGTRLLVL.

The count of this clone is one. The V gene is TRBV4-3, the J gene TRBJ1-1, with TRBD1 identical over 7 bases. Germline-derived CDR1 and CDR2 are LGHNA and YSLEER. With V trimmed by 1 base and J by 1 base, 6 bases remained unmatched. This CDR3 region has 16 residues. CDR3 sequence reads: CASSQGRGQTNTEAFF. The CDR3 DNA reads TGCGCCAGCAGCCAAGGAAGGGGACAGACGAACACTGAAGCTTTCTTT.

The genes are TRBV23-1 and TRBJ2-5, with 10 bases lining up with TRBD1. TRBV23-1 is filed as an ORF, its function uncertain. V shed 0 bases, J shed 3 bases, and the junction held 7 bases outside the gene matches. The CDR3 has 17 residues. DNA of the CDR3: TGCGCCAGCAGTCAATCTCCCGACAGGGGGCCGGAAGAGACCCAGTACTTC. Amino acids: CASSQSPDRGPEETQYF.

This chain uses TRBV7-9 with TRBJ1-1, with 7 bases identical to TRBD1. The V gene's germline CDR1 is SEHNR and CDR2 FQNEAQ (reference sequence). The V and J ends lost 3 bases and 1 base, in that order; junction bases with no gene match: 2. The CDR3 sequence is 14 residues long. CDR3: CASSLGQQNTEAFF. As DNA, the CDR3 is TGTGCCAGCAGCTTGGGACAGCAGAACACTGAAGCTTTCTTT. The whole variable domain, filled in from reference TRBV7-9 and TRBJ1-1, reads DTGVSQNPRHKITKRGQNVTFRCDPISEHNRLYWYRQTLGQGPEFLTYFQNEAQLEKSRLLSDRFSAERPKGSFSTLEIQRTEQGDSAMYLCASSLGQQNTEAFFGQGTRLTVV.

This chain uses TRBV10-1 with TRBJ2-2; possibly TRBD1 for D (5 bases). The V gene's germline CDR1 is WNHNN and CDR2 SYGVQD (reference sequence). The CDR3 runs 14 residues. The V and J ends lost 4 bases and 1 base respectively, with 7 bases between them. CDR3: CASSADRNTGELFF. The CDR3 DNA reads TGCGCCAGCAGTGCCGACAGGAACACCGGGGAGCTGTTTTTT.

The chain links TRBV6-5 to TRBJ1-1; the D gene is possibly TRBD1 (5 bases). Germline CDR1 and CDR2: MNHEY and SVGAGI. The CDR3 runs 14 residues. V gave up 0 bases and J gave up 6 bases, with 11 bases separating them. CDR3 in amino acids: CASSYSDSYPEAFF. DNA of the CDR3: TGTGCCAGCAGTTACTCCGACAGCTACCCTGAAGCTTTCTTT.

The chain recombines TRBV5-1 with TRBJ1-5; D is uncertain. CDR1 is SGHRS and CDR2 is YFSETQ in the germline V gene. The CDR3 spans 15 residues. Between the trimmed V and J ends, which lost 1 base and 5 bases, there was a span of 13 bases. The CDR3 coding sequence is TGCGCCAGCAGCTTGATGGGCAGCACCTATCAGCCCCAGCATTTT. Translation gives CASSLMGSTYQPQHF.

The chain has TRBV10-3 and TRBJ1-2; TRBD1 matches 7 bases. V lost 7 bases, J lost 3 bases, and 2 bases stayed unmatched. Per the germline V gene, CDR1 is ENHRY and CDR2 is SYGVKD. CDR3 size: 12 residues. This CDR3 reads CAITGTDYGYTF. CDR3 coding DNA: TGTGCCATCACTGGGACAGACTATGGCTACACCTTC.

V gene TRBV5-6 combines with J gene TRBJ1-5; 8 bases are a match to TRBD1. Germline CDR1 and CDR2: SGHDT and YYEEEE. Trimming removed 4 bases from V and 5 bases from J; junction bases left unmatched: 8. The CDR3 spans 15 residues. The CDR3 DNA is TGTGCCAGCAGCACAGGACAGGGTGAGGATCAGCCCCAGCATTTT. Translation gives CASSTGQGEDQPQHF.

This rearrangement joins TRBV10-3 to TRBJ2-3, with D maybe TRBD2 (7 bases). V gave up 6 bases and J gave up 0 bases, with 19 bases separating them. The CDR3 runs 17 residues. Germline V lookup: CDR1 ENHRY, CDR2 SYGVKD. CDR3 nucleotide sequence: TGTGCCATCAGAGGGCATATTGCGGGGGCTAGCACAGATACGCAGTATTTT. It translates to CAIRGHIAGASTDTQYF.

The chain has TRBV27 and TRBJ2-7; a possible D gene is TRBD1 (5 bases). Germline-derived CDR1 and CDR2 are MNHEY and SMNVEV (reference sequence). The CDR3 covers 15 residues. V was cut by 1 base and J by 4 bases, with 14 bases left in between. CDR3 region: CASSLFRGDPYEQYF. The CDR3 coding sequence is TGTGCCAGCAGTTTATTTAGGGGCGACCCTTACGAGCAGTACTTC.

V usage is TRBV14 and J usage is TRBJ1-1, with a weak D call TRBD1 (6 bases). Trimming removed 5 bases at V and 3 bases at J, with 10 bases between. The length of the CDR3 is 13 residues. Looked up from germline, CDR1 is SGHDN and CDR2 is FVKESK. DNA for the CDR3: TGTGCCAGCAGCTTCTACAGGGACACTGAAGCTTTCTTT. Protein product: CASSFYRDTEAFF.

The chain carries TRBV15 and TRBJ2-7, with D possibly being TRBD2 (5 bases). CDR3 length: 15 residues. The germline CDR1 and CDR2 sequences are LNHNV and YYDKDF (reference sequence). Deletions cut 3 bases from V and 3 bases from J, with 15 bases between. CDR3 loop: CATSSKRVINYEQYF. CDR3 nucleotide sequence: TGTGCCACCAGCAGTAAGAGGGTGATAAACTACGAGCAGTACTTC.

V is TRBV19 and J is TRBJ2-1; tentative D call: TRBD2 (6 bases). Germline V CDR1 and CDR2: LNHDA, SQIVND (reference sequence). This CDR3 has 15 amino acids. Trimming removed 7 bases at V and 0 bases at J, with 13 bases between. The CDR3 bases are TGTGCCAGTACCGCCGCCGGGAGCTCCTACAATGAGCAGTTCTTC. Protein product: CASTAAGSSYNEQFF.

This clone has just a few counts. The chain couples TRBV10-1 to TRBJ2-2; D gene ambiguous. The germline gives CDR1 WNHNN, CDR2 SYGVQD (reference sequence). The CDR3 has 13 residues. Trimming took off 6 bases at V and 8 bases at J, with 13 bases between the two ends. The CDR3 DNA reads as TGCGCCAGCAGCAGGATCCAAGCAGGGGAGCTGTTTTTT. It encodes CASSRIQAGELFF.

CDR3 protein: CASSPFSQGASETQYF. For the CDR3, the DNA is TGTGCCAGCTCACCATTTTCACAGGGGGCCAGTGAGACCCAGTACTTC. The V gene is TRBV18, the J gene TRBJ2-5; 9 bases line up with TRBD1. The V gene's germline CDR1 is KGHSH and CDR2 LQKENI. V dropped 2 bases and J dropped 5; count of bases not matched to a gene: 9. CDR3 size: 16 residues.

The chain recombines TRBV29-1 with TRBJ2-3, with D maybe TRBD2 (5 bases). Germline V gene sequence: CDR1 SQVTM, CDR2 ANQGSEA. The CDR3 contains 13 residues. V was clipped by 7 bases and J by 7 bases, with 18 bases between them. The CDR3, as DNA: TGCAGCGGCATAGAGGGTGGCGTCAATACGCAGTATTTT. Protein product: CSGIEGGVNTQYF.

This clone was found once. The chain links TRBV6-6 to TRBJ2-1; 8 nucleotides line up with TRBD1. This CDR3 has 13 residues. The V gene end was trimmed by 6 bases and the J gene end by 6 bases; junction bases not matched to a gene: 4. CDR1 and CDR2 from the germline V gene are MNHNY and SVGAGI (reference sequence). CDR3 region: CASRDRVSNEQFF. The CDR3 bases are TGTGCCAGCAGGGACAGGGTCTCCAATGAGCAGTTCTTC.

Only one count was recorded for this clone. The rearrangement joins TRBV19 to TRBJ2-7; the D gene is possibly TRBD1 (7 bases). The CDR3 is 14 amino acids. Germline V CDR1 and CDR2: LNHDA, SQIVND (reference sequence). V lost 6 bases and J 2 bases, leaving 14 bases between the germline ends. The CDR3 loop reads CASRGRQGAYEQYF. The CDR3 nucleotides read TGTGCCAGTAGGGGGAGGCAGGGGGCCTACGAGCAGTACTTC.

The chain employs TRBV7-9 and TRBJ1-6; D might be TRBD1 (6 bases). Germline V gives CDR1 SEHNR, CDR2 FQNEAQ (reference sequence). CDR3 length: 14 residues. The V end was cut by 8 bases, the J end by 3 bases, with 11 bases between. CDR3 region: CASGPDSYNSPLHF. CDR3 DNA: TGTGCCAGCGGCCCGGACAGCTATAATTCACCCCTCCACTTT.

The chain links TRBV5-1 to TRBJ1-1, with a tentative D call TRBD1 (5 bases). The ends were cut back, 0 bases at V and 11 bases at J, with 14 bases in the middle. Germline CDR1 SGHRS, CDR2 YFSETQ. The CDR3 runs 13 residues. CDR3 residues: CASSLGQTFPAFF. For the CDR3, the DNA is TGCGCCAGCAGCTTGGGACAGACCTTTCCCGCTTTCTTT.

The chain couples TRBV28 to TRBJ2-1; TRBD1 might be the D (6 bases). This CDR3 is 15 amino acids long. Trimming pared 7 bases from V and 8 bases from J, leaving 21 bases between. Germline V gives CDR1 MDHEN, CDR2 SYDVKM. The CDR3 DNA reads as TGTGCCAGCAAGTCTCAACAGGGCCGCGTCCATGAGCAGTTCTTC. It encodes CASKSQQGRVHEQFF.

This chain connects TRBV4-3 to TRBJ1-2; the match to TRBD1 covers 8 bases. CDR1 and CDR2 from the germline V gene are LGHNA and YSLEER. V lost 3 bases and J lost 7; bases outside the gene matches: 7. The CDR3 has 14 residues. The CDR3 loop reads CASSQMTGTGGYTF. CDR3 nucleotide sequence: TGCGCCAGCAGCCAGATGACAGGGACAGGTGGCTACACCTTC.

A few counts support this clone. The chain has TRBV27 and TRBJ2-7, with D unresolved. Germline assignment: CDR1 MNHEY and CDR2 SMNVEV (reference sequence). The V gene lost 6 bases and the J gene lost 4 bases, with 16 bases spanning the gap. This CDR3 has 14 amino acids. CDR3 loop: CASSFSAHGYEQYF. The CDR3 DNA is TGTGCCAGCAGCTTCAGCGCTCACGGGTACGAGCAGTACTTC.